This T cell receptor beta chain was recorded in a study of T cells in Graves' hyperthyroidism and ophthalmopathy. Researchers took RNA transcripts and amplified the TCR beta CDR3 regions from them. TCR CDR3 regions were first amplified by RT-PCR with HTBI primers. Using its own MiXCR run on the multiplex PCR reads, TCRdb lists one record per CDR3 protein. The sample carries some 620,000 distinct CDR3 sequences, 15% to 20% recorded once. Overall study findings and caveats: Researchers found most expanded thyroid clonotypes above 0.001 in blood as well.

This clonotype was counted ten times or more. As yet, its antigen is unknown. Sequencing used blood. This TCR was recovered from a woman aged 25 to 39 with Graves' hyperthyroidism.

The CDR3 DNA sequence: TGTGCCAGCAGTTTATCCATCGGGCAGGGGGCCTACGAGCAGTACTTC. Translating gives CASSLSIGQGAYEQYF. The chain combines TRBV27 with TRBJ2-7; 7 bases are a match to TRBD1. The CDR3 runs to 16 residues. Germline loops: CDR1 MNHEY, CDR2 SMNVEV (reference sequence). J was trimmed by 2 bases and V by 0 bases; bases with no gene match: 7.